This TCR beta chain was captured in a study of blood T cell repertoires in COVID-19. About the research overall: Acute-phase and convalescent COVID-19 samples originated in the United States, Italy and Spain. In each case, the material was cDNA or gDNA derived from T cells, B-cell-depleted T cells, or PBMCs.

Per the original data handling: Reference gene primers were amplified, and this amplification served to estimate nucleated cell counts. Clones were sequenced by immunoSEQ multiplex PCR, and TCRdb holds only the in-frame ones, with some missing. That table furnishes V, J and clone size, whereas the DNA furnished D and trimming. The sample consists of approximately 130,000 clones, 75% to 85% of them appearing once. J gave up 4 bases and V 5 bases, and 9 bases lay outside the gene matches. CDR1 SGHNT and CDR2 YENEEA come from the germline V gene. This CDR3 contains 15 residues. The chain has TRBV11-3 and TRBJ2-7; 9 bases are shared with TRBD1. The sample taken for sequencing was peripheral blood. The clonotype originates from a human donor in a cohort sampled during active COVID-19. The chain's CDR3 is CASSGGAGQGYEQYF. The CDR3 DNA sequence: TGTGCCAGCAGCGGAGGGGCAGGACAGGGGTACGAGCAGTACTTC.